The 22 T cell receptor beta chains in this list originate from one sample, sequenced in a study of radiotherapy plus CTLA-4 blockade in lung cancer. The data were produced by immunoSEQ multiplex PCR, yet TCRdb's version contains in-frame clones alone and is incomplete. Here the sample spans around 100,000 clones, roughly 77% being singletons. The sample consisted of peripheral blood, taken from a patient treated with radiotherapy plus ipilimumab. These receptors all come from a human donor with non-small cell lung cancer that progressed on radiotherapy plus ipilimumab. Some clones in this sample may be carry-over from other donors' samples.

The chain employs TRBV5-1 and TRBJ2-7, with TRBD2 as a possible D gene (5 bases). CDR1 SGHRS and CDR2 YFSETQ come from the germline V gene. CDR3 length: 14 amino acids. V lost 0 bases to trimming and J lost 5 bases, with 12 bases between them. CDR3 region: CASSLATRRDEQYF. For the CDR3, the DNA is TGCGCCAGCAGCTTGGCCACTAGGCGGGACGAGCAGTACTTC. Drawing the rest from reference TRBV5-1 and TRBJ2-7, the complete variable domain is KAGVTQTPRYLIKTRGQQVTLSCSPISGHRSVSWYQQTPGQGLQFLFEYFSETQRNKGNFPGRFSGRQFSNSRSEMNVSTLELGDSALYLCASSLATRRDEQYFGPGTRLTVT.

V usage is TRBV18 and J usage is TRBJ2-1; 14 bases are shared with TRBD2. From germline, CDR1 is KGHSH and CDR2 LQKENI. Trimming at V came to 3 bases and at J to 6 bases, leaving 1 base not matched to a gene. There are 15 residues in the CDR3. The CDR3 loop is CASSPGTSGGNEQFF. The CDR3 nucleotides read TGTGCCAGCTCACCCGGGACTAGCGGGGGCAATGAGCAGTTCTTC.

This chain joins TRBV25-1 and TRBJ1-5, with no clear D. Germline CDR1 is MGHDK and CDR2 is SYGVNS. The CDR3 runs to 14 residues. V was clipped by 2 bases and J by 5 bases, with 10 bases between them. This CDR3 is CASSEIGGDQPQHF. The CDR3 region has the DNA TGTGCCAGCAGTGAAATCGGAGGCGATCAGCCCCAGCATTTT.

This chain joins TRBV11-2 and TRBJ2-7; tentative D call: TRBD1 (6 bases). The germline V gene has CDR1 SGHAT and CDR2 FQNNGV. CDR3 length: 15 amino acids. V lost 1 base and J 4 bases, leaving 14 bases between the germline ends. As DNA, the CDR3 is TGTGCCAGCAGCTTAGCTTTACAGGGTGTTTACGAGCAGTACTTC. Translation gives CASSLALQGVYEQYF.

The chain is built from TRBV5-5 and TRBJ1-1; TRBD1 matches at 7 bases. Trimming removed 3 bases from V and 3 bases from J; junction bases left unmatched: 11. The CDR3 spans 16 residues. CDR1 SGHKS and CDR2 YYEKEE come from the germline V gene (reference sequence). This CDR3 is CASSYPDRVQDTEAFF. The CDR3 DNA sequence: TGTGCCAGCAGCTATCCCGACAGGGTGCAGGACACTGAAGCTTTCTTT.

CDR3 residues: CASSFWDRADQPQHF. CDR3 in DNA: TGTGCCAGCAGTTTTTGGGACAGGGCGGATCAGCCCCAGCATTTT. This sequence joins TRBV28 and TRBJ1-5, with 9 bases identical to TRBD1. CDR1 MDHEN and CDR2 SYDVKM come from the germline V gene. With V trimmed by 3 bases and J by 5 bases, 5 bases remained unmatched. The CDR3 runs to 15 residues.

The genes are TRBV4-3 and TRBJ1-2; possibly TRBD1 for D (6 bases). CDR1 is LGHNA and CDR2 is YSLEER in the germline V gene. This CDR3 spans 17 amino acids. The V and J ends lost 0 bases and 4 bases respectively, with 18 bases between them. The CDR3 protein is CASSQDGTGFFAYGYTF. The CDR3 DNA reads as TGCGCCAGCAGCCAAGACGGAACAGGGTTTTTCGCCTATGGCTACACCTTC.

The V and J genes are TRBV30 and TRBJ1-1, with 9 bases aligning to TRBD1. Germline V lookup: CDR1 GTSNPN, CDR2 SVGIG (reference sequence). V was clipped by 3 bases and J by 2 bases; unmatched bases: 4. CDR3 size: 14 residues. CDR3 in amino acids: CAWRAQGANTEAFF. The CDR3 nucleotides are TGTGCCTGGAGGGCACAGGGGGCAAACACTGAAGCTTTCTTT.

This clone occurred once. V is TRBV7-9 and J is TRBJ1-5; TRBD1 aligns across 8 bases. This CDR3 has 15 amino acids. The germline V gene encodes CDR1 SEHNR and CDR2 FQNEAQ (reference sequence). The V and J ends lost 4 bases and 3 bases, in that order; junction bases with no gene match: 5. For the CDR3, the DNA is TGTGCCAGCAGCTATGGGACAGGACACAATCAGCCCCAGCATTTT. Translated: CASSYGTGHNQPQHF.

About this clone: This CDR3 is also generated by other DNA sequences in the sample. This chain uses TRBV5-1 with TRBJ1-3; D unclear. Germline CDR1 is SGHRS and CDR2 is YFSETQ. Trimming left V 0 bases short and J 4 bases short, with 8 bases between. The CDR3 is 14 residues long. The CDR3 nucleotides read TGCGCCAGCAGCTTGGGATTTGTAGGAAACACCATATATTTT. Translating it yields CASSLGFVGNTIYF.

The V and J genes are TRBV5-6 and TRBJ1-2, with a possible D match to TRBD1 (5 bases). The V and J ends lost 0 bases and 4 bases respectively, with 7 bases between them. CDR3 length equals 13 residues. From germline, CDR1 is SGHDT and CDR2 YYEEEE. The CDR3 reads CASSLDRPYGYTF. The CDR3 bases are TGTGCCAGCAGCTTGGACAGGCCCTATGGCTACACCTTC.

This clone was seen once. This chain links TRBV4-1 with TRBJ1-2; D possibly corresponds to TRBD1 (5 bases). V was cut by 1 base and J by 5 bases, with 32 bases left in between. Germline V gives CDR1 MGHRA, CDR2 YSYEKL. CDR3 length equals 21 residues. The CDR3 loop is CASSQVFRVRGTGTTRYGYTF. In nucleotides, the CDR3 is TGCGCCAGCAGCCAAGTTTTTCGGGTACGAGGGACTGGAACGACTCGGTATGGCTACACCTTC.

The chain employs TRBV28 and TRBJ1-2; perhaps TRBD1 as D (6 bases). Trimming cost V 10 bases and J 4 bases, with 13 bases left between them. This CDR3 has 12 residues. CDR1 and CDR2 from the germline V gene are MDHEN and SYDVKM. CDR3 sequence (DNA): TGTGCCACCTTGACAGGCGGCTATGGCTACACCTTC. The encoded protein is CATLTGGYGYTF.

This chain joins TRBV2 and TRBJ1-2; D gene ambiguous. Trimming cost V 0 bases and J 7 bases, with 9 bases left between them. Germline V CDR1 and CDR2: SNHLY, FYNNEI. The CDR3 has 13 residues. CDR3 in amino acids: CASSEALTSGYTF. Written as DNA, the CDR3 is TGTGCCAGCAGTGAAGCGCTTACCAGTGGCTACACCTTC.

The CDR3 here is CASSALTSGGASGETQYF. CDR3 nucleotides: TGTGCCAGCAGCGCGTTGACTAGCGGGGGGGCCAGCGGAGAGACCCAGTACTTC. The V gene is TRBV11-2, the J gene TRBJ2-5; 14 nucleotides agree with TRBD2. V lost 5 bases to trimming and J lost 4 bases; unmatched junction nucleotides: 12. CDR1 is SGHAT and CDR2 is FQNNGV in the germline V gene. The CDR3 length is 18 residues.

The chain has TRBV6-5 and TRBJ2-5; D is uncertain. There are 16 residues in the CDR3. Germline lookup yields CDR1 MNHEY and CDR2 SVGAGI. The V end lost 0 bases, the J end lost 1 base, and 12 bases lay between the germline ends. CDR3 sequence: CASSYSRGAPQETQYF. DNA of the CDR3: TGTGCCAGCAGTTACTCACGCGGAGCACCCCAAGAGACCCAGTACTTC.

Written as DNA, the CDR3 is TGTGCCAGCAGCTTAACGTCCTGGAACAATGAGCAGTTCTTC. Its translation: CASSLTSWNNEQFF. V gene TRBV7-3 combines with J gene TRBJ2-1; D gene ambiguous. Per the germline V gene, CDR1 is SGHTA and CDR2 is FQGTGA. Between the trimmed V and J ends, which lost 0 bases and 5 bases, there was a span of 8 bases. CDR3 length equals 14 residues.

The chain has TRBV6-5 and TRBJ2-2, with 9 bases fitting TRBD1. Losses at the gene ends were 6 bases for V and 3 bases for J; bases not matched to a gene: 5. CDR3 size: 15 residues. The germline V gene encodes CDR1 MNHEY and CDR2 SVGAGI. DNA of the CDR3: TGTGCCAGCAGCACGGACAGGGGTTACACCGGGGAGCTGTTTTTT. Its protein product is CASSTDRGYTGELFF.

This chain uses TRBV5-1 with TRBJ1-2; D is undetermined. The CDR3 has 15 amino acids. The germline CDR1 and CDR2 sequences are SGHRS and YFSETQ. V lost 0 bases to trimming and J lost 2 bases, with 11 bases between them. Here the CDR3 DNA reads TGCGCCAGCAGCTTGGCCATGGCCCCCAACTATGGCTACACCTTC. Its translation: CASSLAMAPNYGYTF.

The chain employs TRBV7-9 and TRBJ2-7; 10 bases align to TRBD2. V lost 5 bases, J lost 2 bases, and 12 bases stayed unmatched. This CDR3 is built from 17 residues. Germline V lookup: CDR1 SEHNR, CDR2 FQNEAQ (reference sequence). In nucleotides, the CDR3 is TGTGCCAGCAGCCCTAGACATCTAGCGGGGGAAGCCTACGAGCAGTACTTC. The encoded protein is CASSPRHLAGEAYEQYF.

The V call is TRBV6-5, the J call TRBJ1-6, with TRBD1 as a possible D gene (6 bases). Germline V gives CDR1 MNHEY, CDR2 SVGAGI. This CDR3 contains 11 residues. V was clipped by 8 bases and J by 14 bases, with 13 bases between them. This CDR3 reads CASSDSSTLHF. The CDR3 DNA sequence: TGTGCCAGCTCGGACAGTTCTACCCTCCACTTT.

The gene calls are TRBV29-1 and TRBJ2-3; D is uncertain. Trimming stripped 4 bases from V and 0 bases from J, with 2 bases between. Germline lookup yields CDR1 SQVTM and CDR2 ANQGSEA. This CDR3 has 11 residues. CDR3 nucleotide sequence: TGCAGCGTTGGGAGCACAGATACGCAGTATTTT. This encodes CSVGSTDTQYF.